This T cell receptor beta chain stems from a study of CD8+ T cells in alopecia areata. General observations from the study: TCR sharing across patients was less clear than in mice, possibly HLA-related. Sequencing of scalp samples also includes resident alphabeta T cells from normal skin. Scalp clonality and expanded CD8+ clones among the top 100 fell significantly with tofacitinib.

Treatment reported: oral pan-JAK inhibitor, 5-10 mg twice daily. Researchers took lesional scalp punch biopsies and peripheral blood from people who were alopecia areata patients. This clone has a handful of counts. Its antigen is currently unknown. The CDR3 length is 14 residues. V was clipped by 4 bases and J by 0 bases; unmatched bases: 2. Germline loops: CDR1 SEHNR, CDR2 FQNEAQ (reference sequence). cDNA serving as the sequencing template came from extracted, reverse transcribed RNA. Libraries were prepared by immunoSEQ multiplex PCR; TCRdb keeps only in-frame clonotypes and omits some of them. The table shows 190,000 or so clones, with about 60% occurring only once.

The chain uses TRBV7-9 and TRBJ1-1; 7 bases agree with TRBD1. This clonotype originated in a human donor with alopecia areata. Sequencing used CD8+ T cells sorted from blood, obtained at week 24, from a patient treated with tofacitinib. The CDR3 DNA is TGTGCCAGCAGCTCGGGACAGATGAACACTGAAGCTTTCTTT. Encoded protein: CASSSGQMNTEAFF.